This paragraph covers one T cell receptor (beta chain) sequence. Its specific antigen is unknown. The record has no base qualities; no much larger clone is one base away. The donors were included in the validation cohort of over a hundred subjects, a group kept apart from the roughly 670-subject first cohort. Via the germline V gene (reference sequence), CDR1 is LNHDA and CDR2 SQIVND. V was cut back by 2 bases and J by 0 bases, leaving a gap of 11 bases between them. The CDR3 holds 15 amino acids from the cysteine to the phenylalanine. The only DNA kept is the CDR3, 45 bases in frame from the first base. These data originate in a study of cytomegalovirus exposure and HLA in healthy donors (dated by TCRdb to between 2016 and 2019). Regarding the study in general: According to a later analysis, the roughly 120 validation repertoires were produced on the same platform as the roughly 700 repertoires of the first cohort. The study aimed to test whether cataloging public T cell receptors could reveal signatures of past pathogen exposure. Besides the first cohort of around 670 subjects, a separate validation cohort made up of roughly 130 different subjects was used. High-throughput TCR immunosequencing, statistical association of individual TCRs with disease status, and machine learning were combined to predict cytomegalovirus infection status.

The paper as a whole reports these results and caveats: A later analysis found that TCRs clustered in the first cohort also tended to co-occur in the roughly 110 validation repertoires, with 94% of cluster scores above 0. The classifier was reported to diagnose cytomegalovirus status with high specificity and sensitivity in both the original cohort and the validation cohort. The authors suggested that the approach could potentially be generalized to other disease states and immunological phenotypes. The validation cohort had no HLA typing available for a later analysis, so co-occurrence within that cohort was assessed over all 120 repertoires. Across donors, most TCR sequences were observed very rarely, whereas some public TCRs were present in many individuals. The study listed approximately 150 TCR beta chains as associated with cytomegalovirus. A few of the identified cytomegalovirus-associated TCR beta chains were confirmed in vitro to be specific for cytomegalovirus antigens.

Receptor amplification or capture employed the immunoSEQ multiplex PCR assay. The study's processing was this. A statistical classification framework was built for diagnosing cytomegalovirus status from the catalog of TCR beta chain sequences. Not all clones reach the TCRdb copy of this immuneACCESS table, which keeps in-frame sequences only. Checked studies attribute under half of the gap to unresolved V genes and leave the rest unexplained. For V, J and clone size, that table is used; D and trimming come from the DNA. This sample is represented by 65,000 to 80,000 clones; about 93% of them were singletons. The leading ten clones occupy roughly 2.1% of the sample.

Source material: PBMCs. The sequence came from a woman younger than 30 in good health and CMV-seronegative. The rearrangement joined TRBV19 to TRBJ2-7; perhaps TRBD2 is the D gene, with 5 bases matching. The CDR3 region: CASSISFGSSYEQYF. DNA sequence: TGTGCCAGTAGTATAAGTTTTGGGAGCTCCTACGAGCAGTACTTC.